The 7 T cell receptor beta chains below come from one sample, sequenced in a study of cytomegalovirus exposure and HLA in healthy donors. PCR involved 60 Vbeta and 13 Jbeta primers. Repertoires were generated with immunoSEQ multiplex PCR, while TCRdb's copy carries only in-frame clones and drops some. The sample yields just over 200,000 clones, of which the top ten take up 0.9% to 1.4%. Sequencing was carried out using PBMCs. Source of these receptors: a girl aged 2-10 years in good health and CMV-seropositive.

This sequence joins TRBV29-1 and TRBJ2-7, with TRBD1 identical over 10 bases. CDR3 length equals 13 residues. Germline loops: CDR1 SQVTM, CDR2 ANQGSEA. V trimming: 4 bases; J trimming: 4 bases; junction bases outside the gene matches: 4. The CDR3: CSVVGQGWYEQYF. CDR3 coding DNA: TGCAGCGTTGTGGGACAGGGGTGGTACGAGCAGTACTTC.

The V gene is TRBV18, the J gene TRBJ1-5; 8 bases are shared with TRBD1. Trimming cost V 6 bases and J 1 base; bases outside gene matches: 8. Germline V CDR1 and CDR2: KGHSH, LQKENI. The CDR3 has 16 residues. In DNA form, the CDR3 reads TGTGCCAGCTCCTTAGGCAGGACAGGGAGCAATCAGCCCCAGCATTTT. This sequence encodes CASSLGRTGSNQPQHF.

V usage is TRBV18 and J usage is TRBJ1-2; 8 bases agree with TRBD1. The V gene end was trimmed by 1 base and the J gene end by 8 bases; junction bases not matched to a gene: 6. Germline values: CDR1 KGHSH, CDR2 LQKENI. The CDR3 is 14 amino acids. The CDR3 sequence is CASSPLTGAQGYTF. The CDR3 DNA reads TGTGCCAGCTCACCACTGACAGGGGCGCAAGGCTACACCTTC. Together with reference TRBV18 and TRBJ1-2, the CDR3 gives the full variable domain: NAGVMQNPRHLVRRRGQEARLRCSPMKGHSHVYWYRQLPEEGLKFMVYLQKENIIDESGMPKERFSAEFPKEGPSILRIQQVVRGDSAAYFCASSPLTGAQGYTFGSGTRLTVV.

The chain joins TRBV5-1 to TRBJ1-3; D is undetermined. The V end lost 4 bases, the J end lost 0 bases, and 17 bases lay between the germline ends. This CDR3 is 17 amino acids long. Germline CDR1 SGHRS, CDR2 YFSETQ. For the CDR3, the DNA is TGCGCCAGCAGCCCCCCTGTTGCGGGAAACTCTGGAAACACCATATATTTT. Its protein product is CASSPPVAGNSGNTIYF.

The chain combines TRBV12-2 with TRBJ2-1; TRBD2, the table's D call, lacks a check against the DNA. TRBV12-2 is an annotated pseudogene. The CDR3 has 15 residues. Here the CDR3 reads CASRYGTRRYNEQFF. The CDR3 nucleotides are TGTGCAAGTCGCTACGGGACTAGACGTTACAATGAGCAGTTCTTC.

This chain uses TRBV5-1 with TRBJ2-5; perhaps TRBD2 as D (5 bases). The CDR3 sequence is 14 residues long. From germline, CDR1 is SGHRS and CDR2 YFSETQ. Trimming cost V 1 base and J 0 bases, with 7 bases left between them. CDR3 in amino acids: CASSLSGNQETQYF. For the CDR3, the DNA is TGCGCCAGCAGCTTGTCGGGGAACCAAGAGACCCAGTACTTC.

The CDR3, as DNA: TGTGCCAGCAGTTGGACTAGCTACAGCGGGGAGCTGTTTTTT. This encodes CASSWTSYSGELFF. This rearrangement joins TRBV6-5 to TRBJ2-2, with 8 bases matching TRBD2. The CDR3 length is 14 residues. V was pared by 4 bases and J by 7 bases, with 5 bases of the junction left unmatched. Germline CDR1 is MNHEY and CDR2 is SVGAGI.